This is a list of T cell receptor beta chains from one sample in a study of cytomegalovirus exposure and HLA in healthy donors. The assay was immunoSEQ multiplex PCR, and TCRdb's table has in-frame clones only and misses some. The sample consists of about 140,000 clones, 66% of them appearing once. The sequencing input was PBMCs. These TCRs come from a woman aged 55-70 years in good health and CMV-seronegative. CDR3s include the opening cysteine and the closing phenylalanine or tryptophan. Each record gives: V gene, J gene, D gene, clone size, CDR3 DNA, CDR3 protein. A D gene is named only where the DNA matches it firmly. Clone size is given for some rows only: seen once, a few or many times, or a class if the clone is expanded.

>TRBV6-6|TRBJ2-5|TRBD1|once
TGTGCCAGCAGACAGGGGTTTGTAGAGACCCAGTACTTC
CASRQGFVETQYF
>TRBV11-2|TRBJ2-1|.|medium-sized
TGTGCCAGCAGCTCAGGGACTTATGAGCAGTTCTTC
CASSSGTYEQFF
>TRBV6-6|TRBJ2-2|TRBD2|few
TGTGCCAGCAGTTACTCCGCTAGCGGTCCAGGGGAGCTGTTTTTT
CASSYSASGPGELFF
>TRBV5-1|TRBJ1-2|.|.
TGCGCCAGCAGCCTTCCAGGAAGACCCCCCACCTTC
CASSLPGRPPTF
>TRBV9|TRBJ2-1|.|few
TGTGCCAGCAGCGTAGAGGAGGGAGAGGCACATGAGCAGTTCTTC
CASSVEEGEAHEQFF
>TRBV7-9|TRBJ2-7|.|.
TGTTCCAGTATGGTCGGAGGGGCAACTTCCTACGAGCAGTACTTC
CSSMVGGATSYEQYF
>TRBV6-5|TRBJ1-5|TRBD1|few
TGTGCCAGTGGGACAGGGAGTGAACAGCCCCAGCATTTT
CASGTGSEQPQHF
>TRBV4-3|TRBJ2-2|.|.
TGCGCCAGCAGCCAAGTCGCGGGGGCGACCGGGGAGCTGTTTTTT
CASSQVAGATGELFF
>TRBV18|TRBJ2-7|TRBD2|.
TGTGCCAGCTCACTAGGACTAGCGGGAGAACAAAACTCCTACGAGCAGTACTTC
CASSLGLAGEQNSYEQYF
>TRBV6-5|TRBJ2-7|TRBD2|.
TGTGCCACCTCACTAGCGACCACCTACGAGCAGTACTTC
CATSLATTYEQYF
>TRBV29-1|TRBJ2-7|.|.
TGCAGCGTTGAATCGGCGACAACCTACGAGCAGTACTTC
CSVESATTYEQYF
>TRBV6-6|TRBJ2-1|TRBD2|.
TGTGCCACGCGGGGGAGCTCCTACAATGAGCAGTTCTTC
CATRGSSYNEQFF
>TRBV5-1|TRBJ2-1|TRBD2|.
TGCGCCAGCAGCTTGTCTCTAGCGGGGGTACTGGGTGAGCAGTTCTTC
CASSLSLAGVLGEQFF
>TRBV7-2|TRBJ1-4|.|.
TGTGCCAGCAGCAACAGGGCTGGAACTAATGAAAAACTGTTTTTT
CASSNRAGTNEKLFF
>TRBV2|TRBJ2-7|TRBD2|.
TGTGCCAGCTCATCCGGTGGGGGGGGGAGAGACGAGCAGTACTTC
CASSSGGGGRDEQYF
>TRBV14|TRBJ1-1|.|.
TGTGCCAGCAGCCAAGGGCAGGTCTTCGGAATGAACACTGAAGCTTTCTTT
CASSQGQVFGMNTEAFF
>TRBV27|TRBJ2-2|.|.
TGTGCCAGCAGTCAGGACACAAACACCGGGGAGCTGTTTTTT
CASSQDTNTGELFF
>TRBV4-2|TRBJ1-2|TRBD1|few
TGTGCCAGCAGCCAAGATCTGGGGACAGGGGTTTCTGGCTACACCTTC
CASSQDLGTGVSGYTF
>TRBV29-1|TRBJ1-4|.|.
TGCAGCGGCGGGGGCGGCGAAAAACTGTTTTTT
CSGGGGEKLFF
>TRBV19|TRBJ1-1|TRBD1|.
TGTGCCAGTAGAAAGGTAGGGGGCCCTGAAGCTTTCTTT
CASRKVGGPEAFF
>TRBV4-1|TRBJ1-6|TRBD1|.
TGCGCCAGCAGCCGGGGACAGGATAATTCACCCCTCCACTTT
CASSRGQDNSPLHF
>TRBV29-1|TRBJ2-3|TRBD1|.
TGCAGCGTAACTCCGGGACAGGGAGATACGCAGTATTTT
CSVTPGQGDTQYF
>TRBV9|TRBJ2-3|TRBD2|.
TGTGCCAGCACCCCCTCCGTAGCGGGGGCAGATACGCAGTATTTT
CASTPSVAGADTQYF
>TRBV7-2|TRBJ2-3|.|few
TGTGCCAGCAGCCCTCGGGGGGCCAGCACAGATACGCAGTATTTT
CASSPRGASTDTQYF
>TRBV19|TRBJ2-3|TRBD2|once
TGTGCCTCCGCCAGGCTAGCGGGAGTTGGAGATACGCAGTATTTT
CASARLAGVGDTQYF
>TRBV9|TRBJ2-6|.|.
TGTGCCAGCAGCGTACCAATGTCCGGGGCCAACGTCCTGACTTTC
CASSVPMSGANVLTF
>TRBV25-1|TRBJ1-5|.|.
TGTGCCAGCAGTGAACAGGGTCAGAGAAATCAGCCCCAGCATTTT
CASSEQGQRNQPQHF
>TRBV6-6|TRBJ2-7|.|few
TGTGCCAGCAGACCCTCGGGGACAAGGAACTCCTACGAGCAGTACTTC
CASRPSGTRNSYEQYF